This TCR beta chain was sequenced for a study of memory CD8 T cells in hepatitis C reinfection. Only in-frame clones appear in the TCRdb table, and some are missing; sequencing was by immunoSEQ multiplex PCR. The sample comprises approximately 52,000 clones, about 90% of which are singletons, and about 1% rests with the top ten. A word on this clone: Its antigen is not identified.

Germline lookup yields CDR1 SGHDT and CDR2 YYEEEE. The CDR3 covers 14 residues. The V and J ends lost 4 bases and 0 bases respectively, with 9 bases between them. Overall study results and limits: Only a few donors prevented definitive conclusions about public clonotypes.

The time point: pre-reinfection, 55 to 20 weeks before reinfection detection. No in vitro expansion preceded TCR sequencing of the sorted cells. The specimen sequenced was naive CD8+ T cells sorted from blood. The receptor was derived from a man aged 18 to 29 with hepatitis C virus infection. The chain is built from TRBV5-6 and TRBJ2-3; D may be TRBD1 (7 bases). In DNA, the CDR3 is TGTGCCAGCAGCCAGGGGGGCAGCACAGATACGCAGTATTTT. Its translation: CASSQGGSTDTQYF.